The TCR beta chain described here comes from a study of beta chain features in type 1 diabetes. Trimming left V 3 bases short and J 4 bases short, with 9 bases between. This CDR3 region has 13 residues. Germline CDR1 reads SGDLS; CDR2 reads YYNGEE. Reverse transcribing all isolated RNA meant expressed TCRB transcripts were sequenced. TCRdb keeps only in-frame clones here, not all; method: immunoSEQ multiplex PCR. The sample lists approximately 170,000 clones, around 63% occurring once. The table lists this clone with a few counts. Its antigen is not identified. The sample carries other DNA sequences with the same CDR3. Study-wide findings and caveats: Within each of all four CD4+ subsets, Type 1 diabetes patients had TCRB CDR3s that were moderately but significantly shorter. A PCR bias possibly favoring shorter templates would apply equally to patients and controls. When VDJ junctions were examined, type 1 diabetes patients showed fewer insertions and more deletions.

This chain uses TRBV9 with TRBJ2-3; TRBD1 might be the D (5 bases). The source material was naive CD4+ T cells from blood. The sequence was obtained from a man aged 25-45 years with type 1 diabetes. CDR3 sequence (DNA): TGTGCCAGCAGCGCCCAGGGCGCAGATACGCAGTATTTT. Translating gives CASSAQGADTQYF. The entire variable domain, with the rest obtained from reference TRBV9 and TRBJ2-3, is as follows: DSGVTQTPKHLITATGQRVTLRCSPRSGDLSVYWYQQSLDQGLQFLIQYYNGEERAKGNILERFSAQQFPDLHSELNLSSLELGDSALYFCASSAQGADTQYFGPGTRLTVL.